The 30 T cell receptor beta chains in this list originate from one sample, sequenced in a study of human T cells and chemical hapten exposure. TCRdb reprocessed the RACE reads with MiXCR, giving one entry per CDR3 protein. In the table there are approximately 340,000 distinct CDR3 sequences, under 8% of which are singletons. The time point was: patch test 1, 2 weeks after DPC sensitization. Treatment reported: therapeutic diphenylcyclopropenone sensitization with weekly scalp DPC. The source was whole blood, collected in connection with sensitization to the hapten diphenylcyclopropenone (DPC). These receptors were taken from a young woman with alopecia areata. Some clones in this sample may be carry-over from other donors' samples.

The chain is built from TRBV29-1 and TRBJ2-7; D gene uncertain. Germline V gene data show CDR1 as SQVTM and CDR2 as ANQGSEA. The CDR3 totals 11 residues. The V gene lost 6 bases and the J gene lost 2 bases, with 8 bases spanning the gap. The CDR3 sequence: CSVGSPYEQYF. The CDR3 coding sequence is TGCAGCGTCGGTAGCCCCTACGAGCAGTACTTC.

The sample holds many counts of this clonotype. The chain uses TRBV4-3 and TRBJ1-6; D gene uncertain. CDR1 is LGHNA, CDR2 YSLEER, per germline. The V and J ends lost 4 bases and 0 bases respectively, with 19 bases between them. This CDR3 contains 19 residues. The CDR3 region is CASSRTSVPGSSYNSPLHF. The CDR3 DNA sequence: TGCGCCAGCAGCCGAACCTCTGTCCCGGGAAGCTCCTATAATTCACCCCTCCACTTT.

In this sample, this clonotype turned up many times. The J gene is TRBJ2-3, the V gene TRBV10-3; weak D call: TRBD1 (5 bases). The CDR3 is 12 residues long. Germline CDR1 reads ENHRY; CDR2 reads SYGVKD. The CDR3, as DNA: TGTGCAATGGGGCAGGACACAGATACGCAGTATTTT. It specifies CAMGQDTDTQYF.

This clonotype was seen many times. V and J are TRBV4-3 and TRBJ1-2; TRBD1 matches at 7 bases. V lost 0 bases to trimming and J lost 4 bases; unmatched junction nucleotides: 14. The CDR3 extends over 18 amino acids. Germline V CDR1 and CDR2: LGHNA, YSLEER. DNA of the CDR3: TGCGCCAGCAGCCAAGATCTCTTAGGGCAGGGGGGGCCCTATGGCTACACCTTC. Protein: CASSQDLLGQGGPYGYTF.

This clonotype occurred a few times. V and J are TRBV5-5 and TRBJ2-7; perhaps TRBD2 as D (5 bases). Trimming shortened V by 5 bases and J by 4 bases, and 19 bases separated the two germline ends. CDR3 length: 15 amino acids. Germline V CDR1 and CDR2: SGHKS, YYEKEE (reference sequence). The CDR3 protein is CASSFSGIGRYEQYF. The CDR3, as DNA: TGTGCCAGCAGTTTCTCCGGGATTGGCAGATACGAGCAGTACTTC.

This clonotype has just a few counts. The CDR3 sequence is CSAGTSGGTGDTQYF. The CDR3 DNA reads TGCAGTGCTGGTACTAGCGGGGGGACAGGGGATACGCAGTATTTT. The rearrangement links TRBV20-1 to TRBJ2-3; 12 positions agree with TRBD2. V dropped 5 bases and J dropped 6; count of bases not matched to a gene: 9. This CDR3 has 15 amino acids. Germline V gene sequence: CDR1 DFQATT, CDR2 SNEGSKA (reference sequence).

The genes are TRBV11-2 and TRBJ1-3, with 7 bases fitting TRBD1. With V trimmed by 5 bases and J by 2 bases, 6 bases remained unmatched. CDR1 is SGHAT and CDR2 is FQNNGV in the germline V gene. This CDR3 spans 15 amino acids. CDR3 amino acids: CASSDDRAAGNTIYF. The DNA of the CDR3 is TGTGCCAGCAGCGACGACAGGGCGGCTGGAAACACCATATATTTT.

This clonotype occurred many times. V usage is TRBV5-6 and J usage is TRBJ2-2, with D unclear. CDR3 length: 15 residues. CDR1 is SGHDT and CDR2 is YYEEEE in the germline V gene. V gave up 1 base and J gave up 0 bases, with 7 bases separating them. The chain's CDR3 is CASSLFLANTGELFF. CDR3 sequence (DNA): TGTGCCAGCAGCTTGTTCTTGGCGAACACCGGGGAGCTGTTTTTT.

The table lists this clonotype with many counts. The chain is built from TRBV12-3 or TRBV12-4 and TRBJ1-1; a possible D gene is TRBD1 (5 bases). The ends were cut back, 3 bases at V and 3 bases at J, with 8 bases in the middle. The length of the CDR3 is 13 residues. This CDR3 reads CASSFGADTEAFF. Written as DNA, the CDR3 is TGTGCCAGCAGTTTTGGGGCAGACACTGAAGCTTTCTTT.

This clonotype occurred a few times. The chain links TRBV3-1 to TRBJ2-1, with TRBD2 identical over 7 bases. Trimming removed 3 bases from V and 14 bases from J; junction bases left unmatched: 13. This CDR3 has 14 amino acids. CDR1 is LGHDT and CDR2 is YNNKEL in the germline V gene (reference sequence). Here the CDR3 DNA reads TGTGCCAGCAGCCACCCTCTTTTCCGGCGGGGGAAGTTCTTC. Translated: CASSHPLFRRGKFF.

This chain links TRBV2 with TRBJ1-1; 8 bases are a match to TRBD1. This CDR3 spans 15 amino acids. V lost 1 base to trimming and J lost 0 bases; unmatched junction nucleotides: 1. Germline CDR1 is SNHLY and CDR2 is FYNNEI. The CDR3 region has the DNA TGTGCCAGCAGTGAAGAGGGACAGGTGAACACTGAAGCTTTCTTT. It translates to CASSEEGQVNTEAFF. Combining the CDR3 with reference TRBV2 and TRBJ1-1 gives the whole variable domain EPEVTQTPSHQVTQMGQEVILRCVPISNHLYFYWYRQILGQKVEFLVSFYNNEISEKSEIFDDQFSVERPDGSNFTLKIRSTKLEDSAMYFCASSEEGQVNTEAFFGQGTRLTVV.

This clonotype has at least ten counts. This chain uses TRBV9 with TRBJ2-7; D may match TRBD1 or TRBD2 (5 bases each). The germline V gene encodes CDR1 SGDLS and CDR2 YYNGEE. V was trimmed by 2 bases and J by 5 bases, leaving 17 bases between them. The CDR3 is 15 residues long. The CDR3 region is CASSVGQGIGDEQYF. The CDR3 DNA sequence: TGTGCCAGCAGCGTCGGGCAGGGAATCGGGGACGAGCAGTACTTC.

This clonotype was seen ten or more times. This rearrangement joins TRBV11-2 to TRBJ2-1; tentatively, D is TRBD1 (6 bases). Trimming took off 5 bases at V and 6 bases at J, with 14 bases between the two ends. From germline, CDR1 is SGHAT and CDR2 FQNNGV. The CDR3 spans 14 residues. CDR3 nucleotides: TGTGCCAGCAGCGTCCGGGACACCTCCAATGAGCAGTTCTTC. It specifies CASSVRDTSNEQFF.

This clonotype was detected a few times. The chain is built from TRBV3-1 and TRBJ2-5; D unclear. V was clipped by 0 bases and J by 9 bases, with 17 bases between them. The CDR3 sequence is 15 residues long. CDR1 is LGHDT, CDR2 YNNKEL, per germline (reference sequence). CDR3 sequence: CASSQDTEPSRAQYF. In DNA, the CDR3 is TGTGCCAGCAGCCAAGATACAGAACCCTCTCGGGCCCAGTACTTC.

DNA for the CDR3: TGTGCCAGCAGCTTATACAATGGGGTAGCCTACGAGCAGTACTTC. As protein: CASSLYNGVAYEQYF. V gene TRBV11-3 combines with J gene TRBJ2-7, with D hard to call. With 2 bases removed from V and 2 bases from J, the gap between germline ends came to 13 bases. The CDR3 spans 15 residues. CDR1 and CDR2 from the germline V gene are SGHNT and YENEEA.

This clonotype has ten or more counts. The chain has TRBV7-9 and TRBJ1-5; D uncertain. Trimming took off 1 base at V and 8 bases at J, with 6 bases between the two ends. Germline CDR1 reads SEHNR; CDR2 reads FQNEAQ (reference sequence). This CDR3 region has 12 residues. CDR3 loop: CASSLVGEPQHF. The DNA for the CDR3 is TGTGCCAGCAGCTTAGTTGGTGAGCCCCAGCATTTT.

The CDR3 region has the DNA TGCGCCAGCAGCGTGGACAGCAGATCCTACGAGCAGTACTTC. Translation gives CASSVDSRSYEQYF. This chain connects TRBV5-1 to TRBJ2-7, with D perhaps matching TRBD1 (6 bases). Per germline, CDR1 SGHRS and CDR2 YFSETQ. Trimming removed 4 bases at V and 1 base at J, with 12 bases between. This CDR3 spans 14 amino acids.

The chain links TRBV6-2 or TRBV6-3 to TRBJ2-7; 9 bases agree with TRBD1. Germline values: CDR1 MNHEY, CDR2 SVGEGT. This CDR3 comprises 18 residues. J was trimmed by 0 bases and V by 4 bases; bases with no gene match: 13. CDR3 sequence reads: CASSFQPRDRVSSYEQYF. Here the CDR3 DNA reads TGTGCCAGCAGTTTCCAACCAAGGGACAGGGTGAGCTCCTACGAGCAGTACTTC.

This clonotype was seen only a few times. The rearrangement joins TRBV20-1 to TRBJ1-4; perhaps TRBD1 as D (5 bases). The V gene's germline CDR1 is DFQATT and CDR2 SNEGSKA (reference sequence). Trimming took off 6 bases at V and 4 bases at J, with 15 bases between the two ends. The CDR3 consists of 14 residues. DNA for the CDR3: TGCAGTGCCCGGCCGGGTAGGGGTAATGAAAAACTGTTTTTT. Encoded protein: CSARPGRGNEKLFF.

The V gene is TRBV4-3, the J gene TRBJ2-3; possibly TRBD2 for D (5 bases). V dropped 7 bases and J dropped 3 bases, with 17 bases sitting between them. CDR3 length equals 15 residues. CDR1 is LGHNA, CDR2 YSLEER, per germline. The CDR3 loop is CASTPMYPGTDTQYF. Here the CDR3 DNA reads TGCGCCAGCACCCCTATGTATCCGGGGACAGATACGCAGTATTTT.

Ten or more counts support this clonotype. CDR3 region: CASSLGTYSDTQYF. The CDR3 nucleotides are TGCGCCAGCAGCTTGGGGACGTATAGCGATACGCAGTATTTT. The rearrangement uses TRBV5-1 and TRBJ2-3; no definite D call. The CDR3 runs to 14 residues. CDR1 is SGHRS, CDR2 YFSETQ, per germline. The ends were cut back, 0 bases at V and 6 bases at J, with 11 bases in the middle.

This chain uses TRBV28 with TRBJ2-1, with TRBD1 matching over 12 bases. V shed 6 bases and J 13 bases; nucleotides not matched to a gene: 7. The CDR3 covers 13 residues. CDR1 and CDR2 from the germline V gene are MDHEN and SYDVKM. The CDR3 DNA sequence: TGTGCCAGCAGCCGCCGGGACAGGGGGCATCAGTTCTTC. Its protein is CASSRRDRGHQFF.

The chain links TRBV9 to TRBJ2-3; TRBD2 matches at 14 bases. There are 16 residues in the CDR3. Unmatched junction bases numbered 6, after V lost 4 bases and J lost 5 bases. Germline V gene data show CDR1 as SGDLS and CDR2 as YYNGEE. The CDR3 DNA is TGTGCCAGCAGCTCTGGGACTAGCGGGGGAGGAGATACGCAGTATTTT. This translates into CASSSGTSGGGDTQYF.

V usage is TRBV6-4 and J usage is TRBJ1-5, with a tentative D call TRBD1 (6 bases). The CDR3 consists of 14 residues. The ends were cut back, 3 bases at V and 7 bases at J, with 13 bases in the middle. Germline loops: CDR1 MRHNA, CDR2 SNTAGT. DNA for the CDR3: TGTGCCAGCAGTGAAGCCGAGGGGACACAGCCCCAGCATTTT. It codes for CASSEAEGTQPQHF.

The chain's CDR3 is CSVEVGGPQGNQPQHF. CDR3 bases: TGCAGCGTTGAAGTTGGAGGGCCCCAAGGCAATCAGCCCCAGCATTTT. V gene TRBV29-1 combines with J gene TRBJ1-5; D uncertain. The CDR3 is 16 residues long. The germline CDR1 and CDR2 sequences are SQVTM and ANQGSEA. The V gene lost 1 base and the J gene lost 2 bases, with 15 bases spanning the gap.

The sample holds a few counts of this clonotype. The V and J genes are TRBV7-2 and TRBJ1-2, with D possibly matching TRBD1 (5 bases). Germline CDR1 SGHTA, CDR2 FQGNSA. This CDR3 is 15 amino acids long. The V end was cut by 1 base, the J end by 5 bases, with 14 bases between. As DNA, the CDR3 is TGTGCCAGCAGCTTAGTGCCAGGGCAGGGATATGGCTACACCTTC. Translated, it gives CASSLVPGQGYGYTF.

The J gene is TRBJ2-1, the V gene TRBV25-1; weak D call: TRBD1 (6 bases). Germline CDR1 and CDR2: MGHDK and SYGVNS. The CDR3 runs 13 residues. V lost 0 bases and J lost 9, with 9 bases in between. CDR3: CASSEYRGGEQFF. For the CDR3, the DNA is TGTGCCAGCAGTGAATACAGGGGTGGTGAGCAGTTCTTC.

This clonotype was observed a few times. The V gene is TRBV6-1, the J gene TRBJ2-7; 11 positions agree with TRBD2. The V segment lost 7 bases and the J segment 1 base; nucleotides outside the gene matches: 6. CDR1 and CDR2 from the germline V gene are MNHNS and SASEGT. The CDR3 loop spans 15 amino acids. CDR3 region: CASNRLAGQSYEQYF. The CDR3 region has the DNA TGTGCCAGCAACCGACTAGCGGGACAATCCTACGAGCAGTACTTC.

This clonotype was counted ten times or more. V and J are TRBV5-1 and TRBJ2-3; D possibly corresponds to TRBD1 (7 bases). Germline lookup yields CDR1 SGHRS and CDR2 YFSETQ. CDR3 size: 17 residues. V shed 3 bases and J shed 1 base, with 18 bases lying between them. For the CDR3, the DNA is TGCGCCAGCAGCTCGTACCAGGGGGGCGTGGGCACAGATACGCAGTATTTT. This encodes CASSSYQGGVGTDTQYF.

The gene calls are TRBV7-9 and TRBJ1-3, with TRBD1 matching over 7 bases. J lost 10 bases, V lost 2 bases, and 2 bases had no gene match. The CDR3 extends over 12 amino acids. Germline CDR1 SEHNR, CDR2 FQNEAQ (reference sequence). The CDR3 DNA sequence: TGTGCCAGCAGCTTAAACAGGGGAACCATATATTTT. It is translated as CASSLNRGTIYF.